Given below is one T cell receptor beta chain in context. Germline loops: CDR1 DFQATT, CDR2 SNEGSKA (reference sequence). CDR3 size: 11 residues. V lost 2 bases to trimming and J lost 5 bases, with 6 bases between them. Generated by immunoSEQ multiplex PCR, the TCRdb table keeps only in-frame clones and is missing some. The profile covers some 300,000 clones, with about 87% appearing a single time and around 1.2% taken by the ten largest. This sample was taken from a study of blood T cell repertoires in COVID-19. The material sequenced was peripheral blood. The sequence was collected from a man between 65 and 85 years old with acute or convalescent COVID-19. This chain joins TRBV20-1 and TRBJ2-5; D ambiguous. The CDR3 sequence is CSARPTETQYF. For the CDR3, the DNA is TGCAGTGCTAGACCTACGGAGACCCAGTACTTC.